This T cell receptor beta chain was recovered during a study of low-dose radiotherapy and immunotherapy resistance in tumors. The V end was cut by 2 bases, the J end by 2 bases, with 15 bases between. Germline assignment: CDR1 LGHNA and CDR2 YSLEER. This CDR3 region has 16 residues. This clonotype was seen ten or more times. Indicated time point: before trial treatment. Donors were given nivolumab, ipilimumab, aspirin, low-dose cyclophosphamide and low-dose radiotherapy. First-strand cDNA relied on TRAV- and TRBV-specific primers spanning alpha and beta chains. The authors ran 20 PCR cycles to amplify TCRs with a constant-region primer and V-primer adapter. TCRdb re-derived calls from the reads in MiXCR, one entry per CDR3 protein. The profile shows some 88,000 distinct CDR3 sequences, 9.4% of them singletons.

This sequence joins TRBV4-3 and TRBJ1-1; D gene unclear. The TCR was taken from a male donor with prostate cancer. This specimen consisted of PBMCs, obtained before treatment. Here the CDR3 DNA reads TGCGCCAGCAGCCAAATTGCCCTTGGACCTAACACTGAAGCTTTCTTT. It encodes CASSQIALGPNTEAFF.